The clone carrying this T cell receptor (beta chain) was detected a few times. These data are taken from a study of control samples from healthy donors and cancer patients. Data came from immunoSEQ multiplex PCR; TCRdb stores just in-frame clones and leaves some out. Of 120,000 or so clones listed, roughly 86% are singletons. The CDR3 is made up of 14 amino acids. Trimming cost V 7 bases and J 1 base; bases outside gene matches: 4. CDR1 and CDR2 from the germline V gene are LNHDA and SQIVND (reference sequence). V gene TRBV19 combines with J gene TRBJ2-3; TRBD1 matches at 8 bases. Sequencing was carried out using blood. The receptor comes from a man aged 60 to 75 in good health. The chain's CDR3 is CASKEDRGTDTQYF. The CDR3 DNA reads TGTGCCAGTAAGGAGGACAGGGGCACAGATACGCAGTATTTT.